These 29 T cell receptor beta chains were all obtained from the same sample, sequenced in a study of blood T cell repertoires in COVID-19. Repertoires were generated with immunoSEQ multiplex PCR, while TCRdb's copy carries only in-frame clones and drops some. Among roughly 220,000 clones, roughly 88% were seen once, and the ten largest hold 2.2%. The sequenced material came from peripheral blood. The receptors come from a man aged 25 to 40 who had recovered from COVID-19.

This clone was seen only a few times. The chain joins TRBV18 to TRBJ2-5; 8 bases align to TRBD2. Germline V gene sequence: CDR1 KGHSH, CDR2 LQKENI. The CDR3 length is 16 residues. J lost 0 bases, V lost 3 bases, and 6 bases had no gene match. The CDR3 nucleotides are TGTGCCAGCTCACCTAACGGGGGGGGCTACCAAGAGACCCAGTACTTC. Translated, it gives CASSPNGGGYQETQYF. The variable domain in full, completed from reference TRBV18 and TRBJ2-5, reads NAGVMQNPRHLVRRRGQEARLRCSPMKGHSHVYWYRQLPEEGLKFMVYLQKENIIDESGMPKERFSAEFPKEGPSILRIQQVVRGDSAAYFCASSPNGGGYQETQYFGPGTRLLVL.

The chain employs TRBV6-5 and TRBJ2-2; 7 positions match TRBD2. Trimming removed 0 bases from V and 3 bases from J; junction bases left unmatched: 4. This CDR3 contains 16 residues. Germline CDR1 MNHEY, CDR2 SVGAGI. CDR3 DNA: TGTGCCAGCAGTTACTCTGGGGGGGTAGACACCGGGGAGCTGTTTTTT. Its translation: CASSYSGGVDTGELFF.

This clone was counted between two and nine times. The CDR3 is CASSLIGPGQRFSGNTIYF. CDR3 DNA: TGTGCCAGCAGCCTGATTGGGCCGGGACAGAGATTCTCTGGAAACACCATATATTTT. J is TRBJ1-3 and V is TRBV11-2; 7 bases are shared with TRBD1. Unmatched junction bases numbered 16, after V lost 5 bases and J lost 0 bases. This CDR3 is built from 19 residues. Germline V lookup: CDR1 SGHAT, CDR2 FQNNGV. Full variable domain (outside the CDR3, taken from reference TRBV11-2 and TRBJ1-3): EAGVAQSPRYKIIEKRQSVAFWCNPISGHATLYWYQQILGQGPKLLIQFQNNGVVDDSQLPKDRFSAERLKGVDSTLKIQPAKLEDSAVYLCASSLIGPGQRFSGNTIYFGEGSWLTVV.

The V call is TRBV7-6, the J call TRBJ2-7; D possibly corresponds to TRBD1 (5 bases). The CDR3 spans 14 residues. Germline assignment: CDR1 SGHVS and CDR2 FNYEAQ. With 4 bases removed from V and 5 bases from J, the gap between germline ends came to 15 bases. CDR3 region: CASSSLPGNNEQYF. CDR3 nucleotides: TGTGCCAGCAGCTCCCTCCCAGGGAATAACGAGCAGTACTTC.

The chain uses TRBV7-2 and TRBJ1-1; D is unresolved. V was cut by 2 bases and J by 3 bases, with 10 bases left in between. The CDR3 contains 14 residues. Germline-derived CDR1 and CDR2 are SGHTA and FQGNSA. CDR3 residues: CASSLIPGDTEAFF. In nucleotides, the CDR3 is TGTGCCAGCAGCTTAATTCCCGGGGACACTGAAGCTTTCTTT.

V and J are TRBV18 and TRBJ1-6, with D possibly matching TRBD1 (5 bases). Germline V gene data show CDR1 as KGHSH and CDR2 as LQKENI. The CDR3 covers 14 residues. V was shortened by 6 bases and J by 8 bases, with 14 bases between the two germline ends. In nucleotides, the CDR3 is TGTGCCAGCTCCGTGACAGACCGATATTCACCCCTCCACTTT. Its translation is CASSVTDRYSPLHF.

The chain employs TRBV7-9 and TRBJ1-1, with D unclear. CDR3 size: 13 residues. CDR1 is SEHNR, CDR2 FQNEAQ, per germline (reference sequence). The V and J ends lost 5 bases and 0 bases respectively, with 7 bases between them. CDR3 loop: CASSQPVNTEAFF. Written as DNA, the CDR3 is TGTGCCAGCAGCCAACCAGTGAACACTGAAGCTTTCTTT.

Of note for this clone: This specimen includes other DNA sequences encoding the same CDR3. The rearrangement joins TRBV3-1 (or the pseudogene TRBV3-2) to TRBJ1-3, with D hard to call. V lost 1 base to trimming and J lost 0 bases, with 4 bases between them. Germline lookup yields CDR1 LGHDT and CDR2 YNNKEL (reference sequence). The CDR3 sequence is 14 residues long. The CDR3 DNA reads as TGTGCCAGCAGCCAAGGTTACTCTGGAAACACCATATATTTT. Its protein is CASSQGYSGNTIYF.

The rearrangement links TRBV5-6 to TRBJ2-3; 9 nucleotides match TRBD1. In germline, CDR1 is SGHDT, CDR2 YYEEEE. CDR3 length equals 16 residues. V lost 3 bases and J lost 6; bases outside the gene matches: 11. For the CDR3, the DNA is TGTGCCAGCAGCTCACCCGGGACAGGGAGTTCTGATACGCAGTATTTT. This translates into CASSSPGTGSSDTQYF.

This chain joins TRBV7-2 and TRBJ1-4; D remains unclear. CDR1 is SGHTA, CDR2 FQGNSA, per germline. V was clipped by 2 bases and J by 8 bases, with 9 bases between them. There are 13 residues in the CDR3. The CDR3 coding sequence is TGTGCCAGCAGCTTAAATTCGGAGGAAAAACTGTTTTTT. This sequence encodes CASSLNSEEKLFF. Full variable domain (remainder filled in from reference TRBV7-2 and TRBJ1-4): GAGVSQSPSNKVTEKGKDVELRCDPISGHTALYWYRQSLGQGLEFLIYFQGNSAPDKSGLPSDRFSAERTGGSVSTLTIQRTQQEDSAVYLCASSLNSEEKLFFGSGTQLSVL.

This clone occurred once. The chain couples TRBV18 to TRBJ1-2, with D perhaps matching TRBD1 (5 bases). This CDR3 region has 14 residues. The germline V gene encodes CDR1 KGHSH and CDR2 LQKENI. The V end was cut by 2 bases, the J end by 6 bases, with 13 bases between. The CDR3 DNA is TGTGCCAGCTCACCAAGGCAGGGTATACATGGCTACACCTTC. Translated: CASSPRQGIHGYTF.

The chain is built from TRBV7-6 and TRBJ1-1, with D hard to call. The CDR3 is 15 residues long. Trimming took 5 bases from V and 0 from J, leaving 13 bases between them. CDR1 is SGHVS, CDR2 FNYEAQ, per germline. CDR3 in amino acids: CASSQALMLNTEAFF. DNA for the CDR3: TGTGCCAGCAGCCAGGCATTAATGTTGAACACTGAAGCTTTCTTT. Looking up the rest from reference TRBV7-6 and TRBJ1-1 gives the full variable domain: GAGVSQSPRYKVTKRGQDVALRCDPISGHVSLYWYRQALGQGPEFLTYFNYEAQQDKSGLPNDRFSAERPEGSISTLTIQRTEQRDSAMYRCASSQALMLNTEAFFGQGTRLTVV.

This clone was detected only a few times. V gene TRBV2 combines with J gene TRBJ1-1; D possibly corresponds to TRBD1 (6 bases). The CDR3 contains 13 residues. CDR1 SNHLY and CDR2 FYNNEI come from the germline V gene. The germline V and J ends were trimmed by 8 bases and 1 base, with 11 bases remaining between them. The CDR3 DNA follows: TGTGCCAGCGGGGGCCAGGCGAACACTGAAGCTTTCTTT. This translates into CASGGQANTEAFF.

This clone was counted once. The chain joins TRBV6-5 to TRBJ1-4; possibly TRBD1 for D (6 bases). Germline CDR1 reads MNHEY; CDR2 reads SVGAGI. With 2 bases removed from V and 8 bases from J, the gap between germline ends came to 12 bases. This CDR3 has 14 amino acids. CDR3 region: CASSYGGATEKLFF. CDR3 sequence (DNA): TGTGCCAGCAGTTACGGGGGGGCGACGGAAAAACTGTTTTTT.

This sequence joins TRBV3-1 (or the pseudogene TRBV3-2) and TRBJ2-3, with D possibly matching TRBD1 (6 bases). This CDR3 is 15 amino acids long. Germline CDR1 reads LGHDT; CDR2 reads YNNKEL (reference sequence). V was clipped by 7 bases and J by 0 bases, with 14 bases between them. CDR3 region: CASTTLGGSTDTQYF. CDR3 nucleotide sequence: TGTGCCAGCACCACCTTAGGGGGAAGCACAGATACGCAGTATTTT.

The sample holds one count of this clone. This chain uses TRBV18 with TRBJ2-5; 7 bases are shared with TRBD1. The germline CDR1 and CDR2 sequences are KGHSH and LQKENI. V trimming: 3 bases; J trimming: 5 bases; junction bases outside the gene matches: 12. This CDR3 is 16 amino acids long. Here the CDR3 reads CASSPPDGLRGETQYF. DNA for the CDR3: TGTGCCAGCTCACCTCCGGACGGCCTCAGGGGGGAGACCCAGTACTTC.

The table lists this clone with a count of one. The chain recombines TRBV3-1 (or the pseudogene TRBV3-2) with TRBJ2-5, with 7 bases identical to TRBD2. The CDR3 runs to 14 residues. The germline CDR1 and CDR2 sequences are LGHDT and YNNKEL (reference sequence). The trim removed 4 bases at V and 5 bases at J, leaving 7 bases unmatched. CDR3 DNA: TGTGCCAGCAGCCCTCGTACGCGGGGGGAGACCCAGTACTTC. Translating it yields CASSPRTRGETQYF.

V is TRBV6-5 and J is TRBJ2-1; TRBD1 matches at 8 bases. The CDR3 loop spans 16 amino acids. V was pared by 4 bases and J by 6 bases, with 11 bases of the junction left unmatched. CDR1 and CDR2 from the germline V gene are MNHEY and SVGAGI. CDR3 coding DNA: TGTGCCAGCAGTTTGCGGGGCGCACAGGGGGGCAATGAGCAGTTCTTC. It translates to CASSLRGAQGGNEQFF.

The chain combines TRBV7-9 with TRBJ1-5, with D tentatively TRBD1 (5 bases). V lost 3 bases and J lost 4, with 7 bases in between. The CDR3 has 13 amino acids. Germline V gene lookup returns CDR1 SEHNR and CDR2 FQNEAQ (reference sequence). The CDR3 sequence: CASSFRGNQPQHF. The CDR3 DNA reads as TGTGCCAGCAGCTTTAGGGGTAATCAGCCCCAGCATTTT.

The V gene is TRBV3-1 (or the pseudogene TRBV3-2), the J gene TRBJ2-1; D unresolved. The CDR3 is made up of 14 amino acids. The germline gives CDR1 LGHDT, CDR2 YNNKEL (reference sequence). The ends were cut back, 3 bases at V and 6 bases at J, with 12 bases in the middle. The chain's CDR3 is CASSQPADSNEQFF. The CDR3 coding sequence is TGTGCCAGCAGCCAGCCGGCGGATAGCAATGAGCAGTTCTTC.

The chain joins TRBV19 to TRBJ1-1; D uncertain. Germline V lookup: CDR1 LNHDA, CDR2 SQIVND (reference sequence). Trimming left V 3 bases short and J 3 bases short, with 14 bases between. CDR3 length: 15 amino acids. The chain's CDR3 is CASSIEGGEYTEAFF. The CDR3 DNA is TGTGCCAGTAGTATCGAGGGCGGGGAATACACTGAAGCTTTCTTT.

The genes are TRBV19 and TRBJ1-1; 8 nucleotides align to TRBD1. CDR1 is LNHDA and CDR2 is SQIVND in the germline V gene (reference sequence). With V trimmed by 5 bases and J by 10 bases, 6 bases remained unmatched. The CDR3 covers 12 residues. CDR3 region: CASSSTGGTAFF. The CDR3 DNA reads TGTGCCAGTAGTTCCACAGGGGGTACAGCTTTCTTT.

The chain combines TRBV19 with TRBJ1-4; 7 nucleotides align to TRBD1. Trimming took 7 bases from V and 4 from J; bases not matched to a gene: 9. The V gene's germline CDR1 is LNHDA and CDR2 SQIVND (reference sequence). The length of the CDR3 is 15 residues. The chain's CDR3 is CASTTGAAFNEKLFF. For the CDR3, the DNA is TGTGCCAGTACCACAGGGGCCGCTTTTAATGAAAAACTGTTTTTT.

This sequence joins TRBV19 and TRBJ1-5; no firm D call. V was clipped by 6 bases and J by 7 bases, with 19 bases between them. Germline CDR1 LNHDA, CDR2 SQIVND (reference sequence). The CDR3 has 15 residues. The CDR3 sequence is CASRSFSGLGQPQHF. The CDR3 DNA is TGTGCCAGTAGGTCTTTTTCCGGGTTAGGCCAGCCCCAGCATTTT.

For the CDR3, the DNA is TGTGCCAGCAGCCCCTATAGTACCGGGGAGCTGTTTTTT. This translates into CASSPYSTGELFF. The chain uses TRBV28 and TRBJ2-2; D unresolved. Germline assignment: CDR1 MDHEN and CDR2 SYDVKM. The CDR3 sequence is 13 residues long. Trimming cost V 6 bases and J 5 bases, with 10 bases left between them. The whole variable domain, filled in from reference TRBV28 and TRBJ2-2, reads DVKVTQSSRYLVKRTGEKVFLECVQDMDHENMFWYRQDPGLGLRLIYFSYDVKMKEKGDIPEGYSVSREKKERFSLILESASTNQTSMYLCASSPYSTGELFFGEGSRLTVL.

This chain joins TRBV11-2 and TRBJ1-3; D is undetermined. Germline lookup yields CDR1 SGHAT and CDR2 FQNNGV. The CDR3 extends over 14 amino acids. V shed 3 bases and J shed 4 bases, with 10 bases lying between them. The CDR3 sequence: CASSFREVGNTIYF. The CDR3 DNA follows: TGTGCCAGCAGCTTTAGGGAGGTGGGAAACACCATATATTTT.

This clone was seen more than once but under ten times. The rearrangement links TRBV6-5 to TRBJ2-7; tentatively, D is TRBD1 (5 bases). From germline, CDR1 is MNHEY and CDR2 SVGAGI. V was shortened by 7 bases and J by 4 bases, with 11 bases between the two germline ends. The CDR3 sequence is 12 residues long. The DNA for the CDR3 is TGTGCCAGCATGAGGTCAGGGTACGAGCAGTACTTC. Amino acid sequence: CASMRSGYEQYF.

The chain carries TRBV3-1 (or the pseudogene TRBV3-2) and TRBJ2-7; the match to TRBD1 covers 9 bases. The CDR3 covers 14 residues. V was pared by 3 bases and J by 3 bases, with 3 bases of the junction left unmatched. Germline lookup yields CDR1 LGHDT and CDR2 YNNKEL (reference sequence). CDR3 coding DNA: TGTGCCAGCAGCCACCGGGACAGGGACTACGAGCAGTACTTC. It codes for CASSHRDRDYEQYF.

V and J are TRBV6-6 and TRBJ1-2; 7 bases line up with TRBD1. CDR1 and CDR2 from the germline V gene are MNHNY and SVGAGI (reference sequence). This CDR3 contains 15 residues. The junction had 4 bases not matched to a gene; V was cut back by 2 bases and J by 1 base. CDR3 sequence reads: CASSYPGQDNYGYTF. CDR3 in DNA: TGTGCCAGCAGTTACCCCGGACAGGATAACTATGGCTACACCTTC.